Listed below are T cell receptor beta chains from one sample, sequenced in a study of cytomegalovirus exposure and HLA in healthy donors. Using immunoSEQ multiplex PCR, the repertoire was profiled, and TCRdb retains in-frame clones only, with some absent. The sample has some 150,000 clones, about 91% seen once. Input material: PBMCs. These receptors all come from a woman between 18 and 29 years old in good health and CMV-seropositive. CDR3s include the opening cysteine and the closing phenylalanine or tryptophan. The order of the fields is V gene, D gene, J gene, clone size, CDR3 protein, CDR3 DNA. A D gene is named only where the DNA matches it firmly. Size is omitted from some rows. Given values are once, few, many or a class for expanded clones.

TRBV28,-,TRBJ2-4,few,CASSTGIAKNIQYF,TGTGCCAGCAGTACAGGGATCGCCAAAAACATTCAGTACTTC
TRBV2,-,TRBJ1-2,-,CASSAQGGDDGYTF,TGTGCCAGCAGTGCCCAAGGAGGGGACGATGGCTACACCTTC
TRBV13,-,TRBJ1-5,-,CASSLGLRNQPQHF,TGTGCCAGCAGCTTAGGACTCCGCAATCAGCCCCAGCATTTT
TRBV10-3,TRBD1,TRBJ1-1,-,CAIRLKIRDSPDTEAFF,TGTGCCATCAGACTAAAAATCCGGGACAGTCCGGACACTGAAGCTTTCTTT
TRBV30,-,TRBJ1-3,-,CAWGSGGNTIYF,TGTGCCTGGGGAAGCGGAGGAAACACCATATATTTT
TRBV7-9,-,TRBJ2-2,-,CASSELLGARDTGELFF,TGTGCCAGCAGCGAACTACTGGGGGCTAGGGACACCGGGGAGCTGTTTTTT
TRBV20-1,-,TRBJ2-7,-,CSVGDYEQYF,TGCAGTGTGGGAGACTACGAGCAGTACTTC
TRBV7-3,-,TRBJ1-1,-,CASSLQTDTEAFF,TGTGCCAGCAGCCTCCAGACTGACACTGAAGCTTTCTTT
TRBV7-3,-,TRBJ1-4,-,CASSTLGGANEKLFF,TGTGCCAGCAGCACCTTGGGGGGTGCTAATGAAAAACTGTTTTTT
TRBV10-1,TRBD2,TRBJ2-1,-,CASSPTSGGGSSYNEQFF,TGCGCCAGCAGTCCAACTAGCGGGGGGGGGAGCTCCTACAATGAGCAGTTCTTC
TRBV5-1,-,TRBJ2-5,-,CASSLGRGQQETQYF,TGCGCCAGCAGCTTGGGCAGGGGACAACAAGAGACCCAGTACTTC
TRBV27,-,TRBJ2-5,once,CASSLRREETQYF,TGTGCCAGCAGTTTAAGGAGGGAAGAGACCCAGTACTTC
TRBV28,TRBD1,TRBJ2-7,-,CASSPGTGGGEQYF,TGTGCCAGCAGCCCCGGGACAGGGGGCGGCGAGCAGTACTTC
TRBV6-5,TRBD2,TRBJ2-1,-,CASGGDYYNEQFF,TGTGCCAGCGGGGGGGACTACTACAATGAGCAGTTCTTC
TRBV5-1,TRBD2,TRBJ2-5,-,CASSIAGTAQETQYF,TGCGCCAGCAGCATAGCGGGAACTGCTCAAGAGACCCAGTACTTC
TRBV7-2,TRBD2,TRBJ2-1,once,CASSSTLTSGPYYNEQFF,TGTGCCAGCAGCTCCACTTTGACTAGCGGTCCGTATTACAATGAGCAGTTCTTC
TRBV9,-,TRBJ1-4,-,CASSVAWEKEKLFF,TGTGCCAGCAGCGTAGCCTGGGAGAAAGAAAAACTGTTTTTT
TRBV7-3,TRBD2,TRBJ2-3,-,CASSPLGGSRDTQYF,TGTGCCAGCAGCCCCCTGGGGGGGTCTAGAGATACGCAGTATTTT
TRBV7-2,TRBD2,TRBJ2-1,-,CASSYRLAGDYNEQFF,TGTGCCAGCAGCTATCGGCTAGCGGGGGACTACAATGAGCAGTTCTTC
TRBV5-1,-,TRBJ1-2,-,CASSLMAGDGYTF,TGCGCCAGCAGCTTGATGGCCGGGGATGGCTACACCTTC
TRBV6-1,-,TRBJ1-5,-,CASSGQYSNQPQHF,TGTGCCAGCAGTGGACAGTATAGCAATCAGCCCCAGCATTTT
TRBV5-6,-,TRBJ1-2,-,CASRGQSYGYTF,TGTGCCAGCAGGGGGCAATCCTATGGCTACACCTTC
TRBV7-9,-,TRBJ1-1,-,CASSPHLNEAFF,TGTGCCAGCAGCCCACATCTGAACGAAGCTTTCTTT
TRBV19,-,TRBJ1-5,-,CASSIDLSQPQHF,TGTGCCAGTAGTATAGATCTGAGTCAGCCCCAGCATTTT
TRBV5-1,TRBD1,TRBJ2-1,-,CASSTRTGGDYNEQFF,TGCGCCAGCAGCACCCGGACAGGGGGAGATTACAATGAGCAGTTCTTC
TRBV9,-,TRBJ2-2,once,CASSVAGGQSGELFF,TGTGCCAGCAGCGTAGCAGGAGGACAGTCCGGGGAGCTGTTTTTT
TRBV29-1,TRBD1,TRBJ2-5,-,CSGQGQGRETQYF,TGCAGCGGGCAGGGACAGGGGCGGGAGACCCAGTACTTC
TRBV2,TRBD1,TRBJ2-3,-,CASSAQGFLTDTQYF,TGTGCCAGCAGTGCACAGGGGTTCCTCACAGATACGCAGTATTTT
TRBV5-8,TRBD1,TRBJ1-5,few,CASIVMTGQHQPQHF,TGTGCCAGCATCGTAATGACAGGGCAGCATCAGCCCCAGCATTTT
TRBV6-1,-,TRBJ1-6,-,CASSEVRNSPLHF,TGTGCCAGCAGTGAAGTCAGAAATTCACCCCTCCACTTT
TRBV5-6,TRBD2,TRBJ2-2,-,CASSLTSGGPLTGELFF,TGTGCCAGCAGCTTAACTAGCGGGGGGCCGTTGACCGGGGAGCTGTTTTTT
TRBV6-1,-,TRBJ1-4,once,CASRITTGIPEKLFF,TGTGCCAGCAGGATAACTACAGGGATTCCTGAAAAACTGTTTTTT
TRBV13,TRBD1,TRBJ1-2,-,CASSLEGAYGYTF,TGTGCCAGCAGCTTAGAGGGGGCGTATGGCTACACCTTC
TRBV27,TRBD1,TRBJ1-4,-,CASSLIGGREKLFF,TGTGCCAGCAGCTTAATAGGGGGCCGCGAAAAACTGTTTTTT
TRBV7-2,-,TRBJ1-1,-,CASSRLGTEAFF,TGTGCCAGCAGCCGCCTCGGCACTGAAGCTTTCTTT
TRBV10-3,TRBD2,TRBJ2-7,-,CAIGGGEGYEQYF,TGTGCCATCGGGGGGGGAGAGGGGTACGAGCAGTACTTC
TRBV7-9,TRBD2,TRBJ2-2,-,CASSPGLADTGELFF,TGTGCCAGCAGCCCGGGACTAGCAGACACCGGGGAGCTGTTTTTT
TRBV2,TRBD1,TRBJ1-4,-,CASTRDSKNEKLFF,TGTGCCAGCACCCGGGACAGTAAGAATGAAAAACTGTTTTTT
TRBV28,TRBD2,TRBJ2-5,-,CASSLGLTSEETQYF,TGTGCCAGCAGTTTGGGGCTGACTAGCGAGGAGACCCAGTACTTC
TRBV10-2,-,TRBJ1-5,-,CATDAEMASNQPQHF,TGCGCCACCGACGCGGAAATGGCCAGCAATCAGCCCCAGCATTTT
TRBV6-1,-,TRBJ2-7,-,CASSEARRPFTAYEQYF,TGTGCCAGCAGTGAAGCGCGCCGGCCGTTTACAGCCTACGAGCAGTACTTC
TRBV4-2,TRBD1,TRBJ1-1,-,CASSQQGVGNTEAFF,TGTGCCAGCAGCCAACAGGGGGTGGGGAACACTGAAGCTTTCTTT
TRBV5-1,TRBD1,TRBJ2-1,-,CASSWTGSRYNEQFF,TGCGCCAGCAGCTGGACAGGGTCCCGCTACAATGAGCAGTTCTTC
TRBV19,TRBD1,TRBJ2-7,-,CASSPRTGSYEQYF,TGTGCCAGTAGTCCTCGGACAGGCTCCTACGAGCAGTACTTC
TRBV5-4,-,TRBJ1-1,-,CASSLPGTVNTEAFF,TGTGCCAGCAGCTTGCCTGGCACCGTGAACACTGAAGCTTTCTTT
TRBV4-2,-,TRBJ2-7,-,CASSQGGRSVNYEQYF,TGTGCCAGCAGCCAAGGAGGGCGGAGCGTAAACTACGAGCAGTACTTC